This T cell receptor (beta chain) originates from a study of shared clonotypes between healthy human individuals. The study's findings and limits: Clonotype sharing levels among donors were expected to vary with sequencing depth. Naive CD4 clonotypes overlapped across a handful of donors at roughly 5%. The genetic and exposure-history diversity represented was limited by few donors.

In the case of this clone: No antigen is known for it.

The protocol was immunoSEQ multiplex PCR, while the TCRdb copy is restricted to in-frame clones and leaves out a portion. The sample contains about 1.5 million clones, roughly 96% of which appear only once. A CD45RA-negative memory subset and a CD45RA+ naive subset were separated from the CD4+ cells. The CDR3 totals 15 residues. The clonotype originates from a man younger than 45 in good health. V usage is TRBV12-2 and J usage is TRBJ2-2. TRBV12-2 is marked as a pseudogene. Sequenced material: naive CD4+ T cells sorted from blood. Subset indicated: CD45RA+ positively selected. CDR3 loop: CASRFRIANTGELFF. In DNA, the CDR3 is TGTGCAAGTCGCTTCCGCATCGCGAACACCGGGGAGCTGTTTTTT.